Here is one T cell receptor (beta chain) with its context. The target of this receptor is not known. No much larger clone exists at a distance of one base, and base qualities are not known. CDR1 MNHEY and CDR2 SMNVEV are derived from the germline V gene (reference sequence). From its cysteine to its phenylalanine, the CDR3 spans 16 amino acids. The entry retains the CDR3 DNA only, 48 bases that are in frame from base 1. V is cut by 2 bases and J by 4 bases, and the space between the germline ends is 14 bases. The data derive from a study of T cell responses to AZD1222 COVID-19 vaccine (TCRdb year 2021). Regarding the complete study: Because spike-specific TCR depth and breadth did not differ between the two schedules, AZD1222 recipients who got a second dose at roughly 4 weeks were pooled with those who got a second dose at roughly 12 weeks. TCR sequencing covered over 230 trial participants: 200 to 220 given two doses of AZD1222 and around 26 given two doses of MenACWY control vaccine. Trial participants were enrolled by age into subgroups of 18-55, 56-69 and 70-plus years, and 148, 28 and 57 TCR-sequenced participants, respectively, were included in these subgroups. Paper-wide results and their limitations: Conclusions about previously exposed vaccinees are limited because only five or six AZD1222 recipients were SARS-CoV-2 seropositive at baseline. Because no samples from the day 14 peak response were available, repertoires could be characterized only after the peak T cell response. The whole spike protein was spanned by vaccine-associated CD4 TCRs, and dominant responses were seen in regions 160-218 and 743-854. Epitopes outside the regions mutated in the B.1.351 and B.1.1.7 variants were reportedly recognized by nearly half of the unique spike-specific TCRs. After two AZD1222 doses, both the breadth and the depth of spike-specific TCRs were significantly higher than at day 0 and than in MenACWY recipients. Most participants were white British and females outnumbered males, and the authors suggested that clonal diversity may have been underestimated. In the small 56-69-year group, the increase in depth fell short of significance, most likely because of low power.

The CDR3 regions of human TCRbeta chains were analyzed by immunosequencing. The authors' pipeline ran thus. TCRs in the repertoires were matched against a reference library of SARS-CoV-2-specific TCRs that had been generated with the MIRA antigen-specificity platform. Breadth was defined as the fraction of unique TCRs that were SARS-CoV-2-associated. Depth was defined as the fraction of total T cells that were SARS-CoV-2-associated. Using the MIRA data, every spike-specific TCR was mapped to the spike region that the TCR reacted to and assigned to either a CD4 or a CD8 class. Log10-transformed breadth and depth values were compared by one-way ANOVA with Sidak's multiple comparisons tests. TCRdb mirrors the immuneACCESS table, restricted to in-frame sequences. Some clones are absent from its copies; in checked studies, under half trace to an unresolved V gene, and the reason for the others is unknown. The DNA was the basis for D and trimming; V, J and clone size are from that table. This sample has some 89,000 clones in its table, and about nine tenths of those were observed once. 2% to 2.5% of the sample belongs to the ten largest clones.

This sample's time point label indicates: baseline before first vaccination. Vaccinee samples came from UK trials COV001 and COV002, including a single-blind randomized controlled phase 2/3 trial of AZD1222 (ChAdOx1 nCoV-19) in healthy adults. For TCRbeta chain sequencing, PBMC samples from trial participants were taken at day 0 and at day 28 after the second dose. The starting material was peripheral blood, obtained on day 0 of AZD1222 vaccination. The rearrangement joined TRBV27 to TRBJ2-2; the D gene remains uncertain. This receptor was obtained from an adult in good health. This receptor has the CDR3 CASSLDGIPGTGELFF. The DNA sequence reads TGTGCCAGCAGTTTAGATGGGATTCCGGGCACCGGGGAGCTGTTTTTT.